This passage covers 23 T cell receptor beta chains from one sample sequenced in a study of OX40 agonist ivuxolimab in advanced cancers. Profiled with immunoSEQ multiplex PCR; TCRdb holds only in-frame clones, not every one. This table has around 50,000 clones, around nine tenths appearing once. The material sequenced was CD4+ or CD8+ T cells sorted from blood, taken in a trial of the OX40 agonist ivuxolimab. The receptor source for this set is an adult with an advanced solid tumor such as melanoma, head and neck, liver or kidney cancer.

V and J are TRBV6-5 and TRBJ1-2, with 9 bases matching TRBD1. This CDR3 has 15 amino acids. V lost 0 bases to trimming and J lost 6 bases; unmatched junction nucleotides: 5. The germline gives CDR1 MNHEY, CDR2 SVGAGI. The CDR3 reads CASSYSQGAIHGYTF. CDR3 sequence (DNA): TGTGCCAGCAGTTACTCACAGGGGGCGATACATGGCTACACCTTC.

This clone has just one count. V gene TRBV4-3 combines with J gene TRBJ1-2; 9 nucleotides line up with TRBD1. Germline V gene data show CDR1 as LGHNA and CDR2 as YSLEER. V lost 5 bases to trimming and J lost 6 bases; unmatched junction nucleotides: 10. The CDR3 is made up of 15 amino acids. The CDR3 DNA reads as TGCGCCAGCAGCTTCCGGGGACAGGGAAGGGATGGCTACACCTTC. This encodes CASSFRGQGRDGYTF.

V usage is TRBV6-1 and J usage is TRBJ2-3; D is undetermined. The CDR3 runs to 13 residues. V lost 1 base, J lost 5 bases, and 7 bases lay in between. Germline V gives CDR1 MNHNS, CDR2 SASEGT. CDR3 sequence: CASSEVSGDTQYF. The CDR3 coding sequence is TGTGCCAGCAGTGAAGTCTCCGGAGATACGCAGTATTTT.

This sequence joins TRBV11-2 and TRBJ2-7, with 10 bases fitting TRBD1. The CDR3 has 15 residues. Germline V gives CDR1 SGHAT, CDR2 FQNNGV. With 3 bases clipped from V and 4 bases from J, the junction kept 6 bases outside the gene matches. In nucleotides, the CDR3 is TGTGCCAGCAGCTTGGGGACAGGGGTACTATACGAGCAGTACTTC. Translated, it gives CASSLGTGVLYEQYF.

The chain is built from TRBV27 and TRBJ1-1; D gene uncertain. The CDR3 totals 13 residues. The V gene's germline CDR1 is MNHEY and CDR2 SMNVEV (reference sequence). V was trimmed by 2 bases and J by 6 bases, leaving 10 bases between them. CDR3 sequence reads: CASSLSGEAEAFF. The CDR3 bases are TGTGCCAGCAGTTTAAGTGGGGAAGCTGAAGCTTTCTTT.

This chain uses TRBV21-1 with TRBJ1-4; the table gives TRBD1 as D, unverified against the DNA. TRBV21-1 is deemed a pseudogene. The CDR3 totals 15 residues. The CDR3 protein is CASNHDRGVGEKLFF. CDR3 coding DNA: TGTGCCAGCAATCACGACAGGGGAGTAGGTGAAAAACTGTTTTTT.

The chain recombines TRBV2 with TRBJ2-7, with D possibly matching TRBD1 (5 bases). The CDR3 sequence is 13 residues long. Trimming left V 3 bases short and J 3 bases short, with 9 bases between. CDR1 is SNHLY and CDR2 is FYNNEI in the germline V gene. CDR3 sequence (DNA): TGTGCCAGCAGTGATGTCAGGGTCTACGAGCAGTACTTC. Translation: CASSDVRVYEQYF.

The chain links TRBV30 to TRBJ2-2; TRBD2 aligns across 15 bases. With 5 bases clipped from V and 2 bases from J, the junction kept 6 bases outside the gene matches. Germline V gene sequence: CDR1 GTSNPN, CDR2 SVGIG (reference sequence). The CDR3 covers 17 residues. The CDR3 loop reads CAWPRTSGGENTGELFF. The CDR3 DNA is TGTGCCTGGCCACGGACTAGCGGGGGGGAAAACACCGGGGAGCTGTTTTTT.

The chain combines TRBV27 with TRBJ2-3; D remains unclear. Germline values: CDR1 MNHEY, CDR2 SMNVEV (reference sequence). The CDR3 length is 16 residues. V was cut by 7 bases and J by 6 bases, with 23 bases left in between. In nucleotides, the CDR3 is TGTGCCAGCACCCCATTCTCTAGAGGATACGGCGATACGCAGTATTTT. Its protein product is CASTPFSRGYGDTQYF.

The chain uses TRBV4-1 and TRBJ2-5; unclear D gene. CDR3 length: 16 residues. CDR1 MGHRA and CDR2 YSYEKL come from the germline V gene. Trimming removed 1 base at V and 0 bases at J, with 12 bases between. DNA for the CDR3: TGCGCCAGCAGCCAAGTAAGGATGGGGTACCAAGAGACCCAGTACTTC. This translates into CASSQVRMGYQETQYF.

This sequence joins TRBV28 and TRBJ1-6; D is possibly TRBD1 (5 bases). V was cut by 3 bases and J by 1 base, with 10 bases left in between. The CDR3 spans 16 residues. Germline V lookup: CDR1 MDHEN, CDR2 SYDVKM. CDR3 loop: CASSFPGGSYNSPLHF. CDR3 nucleotides: TGTGCCAGCAGTTTTCCCGGGGGATCCTATAATTCACCCCTCCACTTT.

V gene TRBV9 combines with J gene TRBJ2-3; perhaps TRBD2 as D (7 bases). Trimming took 1 base from V and 2 from J, leaving 11 bases between them. The CDR3 is 15 residues long. CDR1 is SGDLS and CDR2 is YYNGEE in the germline V gene. Here the CDR3 reads CASSVLGGPTDTQYF. The CDR3 DNA sequence: TGTGCCAGCAGCGTATTGGGGGGGCCCACAGATACGCAGTATTTT.

In its sample, this clone was seen once. The rearrangement links TRBV10-2 to TRBJ2-7, with TRBD1 matching 8 bases. From germline, CDR1 is WSHSY and CDR2 SAAADI. The J segment lost 2 bases and the V segment lost 8 bases, leaving 14 bases of the junction unmatched. This CDR3 spans 16 amino acids. In DNA, the CDR3 is TGCGCCAGCCTGGCCCACCGGGACAGGTTCCCCTACGAGCAGTACTTC. Protein sequence: CASLAHRDRFPYEQYF.

The rearrangement links TRBV27 to TRBJ1-1; 9 nucleotides agree with TRBD1. Germline V gene lookup returns CDR1 MNHEY and CDR2 SMNVEV (reference sequence). This CDR3 contains 15 residues. With 5 bases clipped from V and 3 bases from J, the junction kept 7 bases outside the gene matches. DNA of the CDR3: TGTGCCAGCAGTCTTGGACAGGGGTCCGACACTGAAGCTTTCTTT. This sequence encodes CASSLGQGSDTEAFF.

This chain connects TRBV5-4 to TRBJ1-1, with D possibly matching TRBD1 (5 bases). Deletions cut 4 bases from V and 1 base from J, with 14 bases between. The CDR3 loop spans 15 amino acids. Germline CDR1 is SGHNT and CDR2 is YYREEE (reference sequence). DNA of the CDR3: TGTGCCAGCAGCGCCCCGGGACGGTCGAACACTGAAGCTTTCTTT. As protein: CASSAPGRSNTEAFF.

This clone appeared a few times. The rearrangement joins TRBV7-3 to TRBJ1-6, with 11 bases that match TRBD1. The V gene's germline CDR1 is SGHTA and CDR2 FQGTGA. The CDR3 runs to 14 residues. V was pared by 2 bases and J by 10 bases, with 1 base of the junction left unmatched. CDR3 coding DNA: TGTGCCAGCAGCTTAGGGACAGGGGGATCACCCCTCCACTTT. It specifies CASSLGTGGSPLHF.

This clone was detected once. J is TRBJ1-5 and V is TRBV19; 7 bases align to TRBD1. The J segment lost 3 bases and the V segment lost 5 bases, leaving 7 bases of the junction unmatched. The CDR3 is made up of 15 amino acids. Germline values: CDR1 LNHDA, CDR2 SQIVND (reference sequence). The CDR3 loop reads CASSQPGQLNQPQHF. CDR3 coding DNA: TGTGCCAGTAGTCAGCCGGGACAGCTCAATCAGCCCCAGCATTTT.

This sequence joins TRBV7-9 and TRBJ2-1; D call uncertain. The CDR3 covers 11 residues. Germline assignment: CDR1 SEHNR and CDR2 FQNEAQ (reference sequence). Trimming left V 6 bases short and J 4 bases short, with 4 bases between. The DNA for the CDR3 is TGTGCCAGCAGACAGTACAATGAGCAGTTCTTC. Protein sequence: CASRQYNEQFF.

The chain has TRBV7-8 and TRBJ2-1; D call uncertain. The length of the CDR3 is 14 residues. V was clipped by 1 base and J by 3 bases, with 7 bases between them. CDR1 and CDR2 (germline): SGHVS, FQNEAQ. CDR3 coding DNA: TGTGCCAGCAGCTTAGTTACCAACTACAATGAGCAGTTCTTC. Its protein product is CASSLVTNYNEQFF.

The chain has TRBV7-9 and TRBJ2-1; no firm D call. The CDR3 length is 12 residues. CDR1 and CDR2 from the germline V gene are SEHNR and FQNEAQ (reference sequence). With 3 bases removed from V and 7 bases from J, the gap between germline ends came to 7 bases. CDR3 nucleotide sequence: TGTGCCAGCAGCTTTGGTCCGAATGAGCAGTTCTTC. The encoded protein is CASSFGPNEQFF.

The V gene is TRBV28, the J gene TRBJ2-3, with D unresolved. This CDR3 is built from 14 residues. The germline V gene has CDR1 MDHEN and CDR2 SYDVKM. Trimming shortened V by 6 bases and J by 1 base, and 11 bases separated the two germline ends. CDR3 in amino acids: CASSVPTRTDTQYF. CDR3 bases: TGTGCCAGCAGCGTTCCGACTCGCACAGATACGCAGTATTTT.

This clone has a single count. The chain carries TRBV27 and TRBJ2-7; TRBD1 matches 10 bases. The CDR3 runs to 15 residues. In germline, CDR1 is MNHEY, CDR2 SMNVEV (reference sequence). The V gene end was trimmed by 2 bases and the J gene end by 6 bases; junction bases not matched to a gene: 7. For the CDR3, the DNA is TGTGCCAGCAGTTTAATAGGGACAGGGGCTGCCGAGCAGTACTTC. Residues: CASSLIGTGAAEQYF.

This chain joins TRBV6-5 and TRBJ1-4, with D unresolved. CDR3 length: 15 residues. Germline assignment: CDR1 MNHEY and CDR2 SVGAGI. V lost 5 bases and J 0 bases, leaving 10 bases between the germline ends. CDR3 sequence reads: CASSPGWTTNEKLFF. The CDR3 DNA is TGTGCCAGCAGTCCCGGCTGGACAACTAATGAAAAACTGTTTTTT.